These 8 T cell receptor beta chains share one sample of origin, sequenced in a study of shared clonotypes between healthy human individuals (dated by TCRdb to 2018 to 2020). Library creation used the immunoSEQ multiplex PCR assay. In its TCRdb copy, this immuneACCESS table keeps in-frame sequences only and misses some clones. Where compared with another copy, unresolved V genes explain less than half of these, and the others have no known cause. For this sample the table gives about 2.4 million clones, of which approximately 94% were detected only once. Jointly, the top ten make up about 0.34% of the sample. The sample consisted of naive CD4+ T cells from PBMCs. What this sample's cell subset or site label stands for: CD45RA+ positively selected. These receptors originate from a young man in good health. Some clones in this sample may be carry-over from other donors' samples.

The chain recombines TRBV7-8 with TRBJ1-2, with 9 bases aligning to TRBD1. The germline V gene encodes CDR1 SGHVS and CDR2 FQNEAQ. This CDR3 contains 14 residues. Unmatched junction bases numbered 9, after V lost 5 bases and J lost 8 bases. DNA of the CDR3: TGTGCCAGCAGCCTCACCCGGGACAGGGAGGGCTACACCTTC. Its protein is CASSLTRDREGYTF.

This chain joins TRBV14 and TRBJ2-3, with a possible D match to TRBD2 (6 bases). The V and J ends lost 0 bases and 3 bases respectively, with 13 bases between them. The length of the CDR3 is 16 residues. Germline CDR1 SGHDN, CDR2 FVKESK. The CDR3: CASSQEGWRETDTQYF. The CDR3, as DNA: TGTGCCAGCAGCCAAGAGGGTTGGAGGGAGACAGATACGCAGTATTTT.

The rearrangement uses TRBV19 and TRBJ2-3; 10 positions agree with TRBD1. This CDR3 contains 15 residues. Germline assignment: CDR1 LNHDA and CDR2 SQIVND (reference sequence). V lost 4 bases, J lost 4 bases, and 5 bases stayed unmatched. CDR3 in DNA: TGTGCCAGTAGTAAGGGACAGGGGTGGCCAGATACGCAGTATTTT. The encoded protein is CASSKGQGWPDTQYF. The full variable domain, with the rest looked up from reference TRBV19 and TRBJ2-3, is DGGITQSPKYLFRKEGQNVTLSCEQNLNHDAMYWYRQDPGQGLRLIYYSQIVNDFQKGDIAEGYSVSREKKESFPLTVTSAQKNPTAFYLCASSKGQGWPDTQYFGPGTRLTVL.

Regarding this clone: Different DNA sequences within this sample yield the same CDR3. V is TRBV5-1 and J is TRBJ2-1; 9 positions agree with TRBD2. The CDR3 totals 15 residues. Germline V lookup: CDR1 SGHRS, CDR2 YFSETQ. With V trimmed by 4 bases and J by 4 bases, 6 bases remained unmatched. CDR3 nucleotides: TGCGCCAGCAGCCCCCTAGCGGGGTCTTACAATGAGCAGTTCTTC. Protein: CASSPLAGSYNEQFF.

The J gene is TRBJ1-6, the V gene TRBV30, with 8 bases identical to TRBD1. CDR3 size: 13 residues. V trimming: 0 bases; J trimming: 13 bases; junction bases outside the gene matches: 5. The germline V gene has CDR1 GTSNPN and CDR2 SVGIG (reference sequence). The CDR3 region is CAWSVQGGRPLHF. CDR3 DNA sequence: TGTGCCTGGAGTGTACAGGGGGGACGGCCCCTCCACTTT.

In its sample, this clone was seen once. The V call is TRBV5-4, the J call TRBJ1-1; 8 nucleotides match TRBD1. There are 17 residues in the CDR3. After removal of 4 bases from V and 0 bases from J, the junction contained 11 bases not matched to a gene. Germline CDR1 is SGHNT and CDR2 is YYREEE (reference sequence). The CDR3 DNA follows: TGTGCCAGCAGCCCAAACAACAGGGGGTCTTTGAACACTGAAGCTTTCTTT. Its translation: CASSPNNRGSLNTEAFF.

The V call is TRBV30, the J call TRBJ2-1, with D possibly TRBD2 on 5 matching bases. Germline V lookup: CDR1 GTSNPN, CDR2 SVGIG (reference sequence). V dropped 5 bases and J dropped 9 bases, with 17 bases sitting between them. The CDR3 contains 13 residues. The CDR3 bases are TGTGCCTGGTCCCCGGGGAGAGTTGGTGAGCAGTTCTTC. It codes for CAWSPGRVGEQFF.

V usage is TRBV12-5 and J usage is TRBJ2-5, with 10 bases aligning to TRBD2. Germline V gene sequence: CDR1 LGHNT, CDR2 FRNRAP. J was trimmed by 2 bases and V by 5 bases; bases with no gene match: 8. There are 16 residues in the CDR3. The CDR3 DNA reads TGTGCTAGTGGTACCGGACGGACTAGCGGACAAGAGACCCAGTACTTC. It encodes CASGTGRTSGQETQYF.